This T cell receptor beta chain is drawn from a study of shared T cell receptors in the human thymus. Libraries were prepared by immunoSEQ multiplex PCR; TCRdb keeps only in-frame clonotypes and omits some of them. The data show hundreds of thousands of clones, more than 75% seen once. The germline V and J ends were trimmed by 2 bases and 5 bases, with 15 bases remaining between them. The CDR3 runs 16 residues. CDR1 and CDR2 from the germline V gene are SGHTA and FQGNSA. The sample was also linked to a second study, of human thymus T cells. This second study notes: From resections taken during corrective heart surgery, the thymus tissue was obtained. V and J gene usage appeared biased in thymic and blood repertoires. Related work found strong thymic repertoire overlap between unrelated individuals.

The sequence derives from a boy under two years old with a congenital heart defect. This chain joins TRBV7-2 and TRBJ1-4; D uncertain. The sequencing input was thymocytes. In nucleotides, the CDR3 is TGTGCCAGCAGCTTACTTACCATAGCCGAAAATGAAAAACTGTTTTTT. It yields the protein CASSLLTIAENEKLFF.